The clone carrying this TCR beta chain was picked up many times. Using its own MiXCR run on the PCR reads, TCRdb lists one record per CDR3 protein. The sample has about 640,000 distinct CDR3 sequences; about 20% are singletons. The data belong to a study of molecular identifiers for immune sequencing clone quantification. Naive CD8 library inputs spanned roughly 18,000 to 1,100,000 sorted cells and 10%, 30% or 50% RNA. Germline lookup yields CDR1 MGHDK and CDR2 SYGVNS. V was clipped by 1 base and J by 6 bases, with 16 bases between them. This CDR3 region has 16 residues. The chain carries TRBV25-1 and TRBJ1-5; D uncertain. This TCR was sampled from a human donor in good health. Some libraries in this study had Jurkat cell RNA spiked in. The sample was naive CD8+ T cells from blood, with Jurkat cell RNA spiked in. Specified subset: FACS-sorted CD8+CD4-CCR7+CD45RA+ naive T cells. The chain's CDR3 is CASSESRAGSPQPQHF. The CDR3 region has the DNA TGTGCCAGCAGTGAATCTCGCGCAGGATCCCCTCAGCCCCAGCATTTT.